These 15 T cell receptor beta chains came from one sample sequenced in a study of T cells in severe cutaneous drug reactions. The iRepertoire multiplex PCR system with TCR subtype-specific primers built both bulk and single-cell libraries. Reprocessing the multiplex PCR reads, TCRdb reports a single entry for every CDR3 protein and omits DNA. The sample is made up of 9,500 to 11,000 distinct CDR3 sequences, and the top ten hold about 19% of it. The donors had carbamazepine-induced Stevens-Johnson syndrome or toxic epidermal necrolysis. Input material: cells from a skin blister. The receptor source for this set is a human donor with Stevens-Johnson syndrome, a severe cutaneous drug reaction.

The chain joins TRBV29-1 to TRBJ2-7; with no DNA, the TCRdb D assignment of TRBD1 cannot be verified. Germline V gene lookup returns CDR1 SQVTM and CDR2 ANQGSEA. This CDR3 region has 18 residues. The CDR3 protein is CSADIMKHGQPNSYEQYF.

By frequency, this clonotype registers medium-sized (0.01 to 0.1%). CDR3 in amino acids: CSATGPGQETQYF. The chain couples TRBV20-1 to TRBJ2-5; no DNA is available, so the TRBD1 call from TCRdb remains unchecked. This CDR3 has 13 amino acids. Germline CDR1 is DFQATT and CDR2 is SNEGSKA (reference sequence).

This rearrangement joins TRBV29-1 to TRBJ2-7. The germline V gene encodes CDR1 SQVTM and CDR2 ANQGSEA. The CDR3 extends over 13 amino acids. This CDR3 is CSVEDSSIYEQYF.

Judged by frequency, this clonotype is medium-sized. The rearrangement joins TRBV4-3 to TRBJ2-1; TCRdb reports TRBD2, a call that lacks DNA to check it against. The CDR3 spans 16 residues. Germline V gene data show CDR1 as LGHNA and CDR2 as YSLEER. CDR3 loop: CASSQDVGSSGNEQFF.

The rearrangement joins TRBV29-1 to TRBJ1-2; TCRdb outputs TRBD1, but without DNA this stays unchecked. The CDR3 has 13 amino acids. Germline V gene sequence: CDR1 SQVTM, CDR2 ANQGSEA. CDR3 sequence reads: CSPGTPTLYGYTF.

This chain joins TRBV29-1 and TRBJ2-5; the D call of TRBD1 rests on TCRdb alone, since no DNA is present to check it. The CDR3 length is 14 residues. Germline assignment: CDR1 SQVTM and CDR2 ANQGSEA. The chain's CDR3 is CSVVWDRYQETQYF.

J is TRBJ2-5 and V is TRBV19; TCRdb's D gene call, TRBD1, goes unchecked for lack of DNA. Germline V gives CDR1 LNHDA, CDR2 SQIVND (reference sequence). This CDR3 contains 18 residues. CDR3 sequence: CASSINRGHTQYQETQYF.

Judged by frequency, this clonotype is medium-sized. V usage is TRBV20-1 and J usage is TRBJ2-7; TCRdb designates TRBD1, a call that cannot be tested without DNA. The CDR3 has 15 residues. The V gene's germline CDR1 is DFQATT and CDR2 SNEGSKA (reference sequence). The CDR3 spells CSARGDRVSPYEQYF.

The chain joins TRBV20-1 to TRBJ1-5. Germline CDR1 and CDR2: DFQATT and SNEGSKA (reference sequence). The CDR3 is 16 residues long. The CDR3 here is CSARDVGTVSNRPQHF.

The chain has TRBV29-1 and TRBJ2-1; TCRdb gives TRBD1 as the D gene, but with no DNA this cannot be confirmed. Germline assignment: CDR1 SQVTM and CDR2 ANQGSEA. This CDR3 is built from 15 residues. CDR3 region: CSVEGGDRRYNEQFF.

The rearrangement uses TRBV29-1 and TRBJ2-1; TCRdb picks TRBD2, but there is no DNA to check that call. The germline V gene encodes CDR1 SQVTM and CDR2 ANQGSEA. The CDR3 is 13 residues long. Here the CDR3 reads CSDSGTHRNEQFF.

The chain joins TRBV20-1 to TRBJ2-7; TCRdb's assignment of TRBD1 cannot be checked, as there is no DNA. The CDR3 has 14 amino acids. Looked up from germline, CDR1 is DFQATT and CDR2 is SNEGSKA (reference sequence). The CDR3 sequence: CSARDLSGADEQYF.

This CDR3 reads CSAPGRQETQYF. V and J are TRBV29-1 and TRBJ2-5; TCRdb's D call of TRBD1 is untestable without DNA. The germline CDR1 and CDR2 sequences are SQVTM and ANQGSEA. The CDR3 runs to 12 residues.

The chain joins TRBV20-1 to TRBJ2-3; the D gene TCRdb calls, TRBD1, cannot be checked with no DNA. CDR1 and CDR2 (germline): DFQATT, SNEGSKA (reference sequence). This CDR3 is 15 amino acids long. The CDR3 reads CSAVKTGGQADTQYF.

This rearrangement joins TRBV20-1 to TRBJ1-6; TCRdb proposes TRBD1, but this gene call is untestable without DNA. Germline CDR1 DFQATT, CDR2 SNEGSKA (reference sequence). The CDR3 consists of 15 residues. This chain's CDR3 is CSTAGENSYNSPLHF.